This T cell receptor (beta chain) was obtained from a study of blood T cell repertoires in COVID-19. Turning to the study itself: In each case, the material was cDNA or gDNA derived from T cells, B-cell-depleted T cells, or PBMCs.

The data were produced by immunoSEQ multiplex PCR, yet TCRdb's version contains in-frame clones alone and is incomplete. The sample records 65,000 to 95,000 clones, roughly 89% being singletons. Looked up from germline, CDR1 is MGHDK and CDR2 is SYGVNS. The V end was cut by 6 bases, the J end by 7 bases, with 13 bases between. CDR3 size: 14 residues. The V call is TRBV25-1, the J call TRBJ1-6, with a tentative D call TRBD1 (6 bases). The sequenced sample consisted of peripheral blood. This TCR was recovered from a man at least 80 years old with acute or convalescent COVID-19. This chain's CDR3 is CASSWDIQNSPLHF. The CDR3 DNA reads TGTGCCAGCAGCTGGGACATCCAGAATTCACCCCTCCACTTT.